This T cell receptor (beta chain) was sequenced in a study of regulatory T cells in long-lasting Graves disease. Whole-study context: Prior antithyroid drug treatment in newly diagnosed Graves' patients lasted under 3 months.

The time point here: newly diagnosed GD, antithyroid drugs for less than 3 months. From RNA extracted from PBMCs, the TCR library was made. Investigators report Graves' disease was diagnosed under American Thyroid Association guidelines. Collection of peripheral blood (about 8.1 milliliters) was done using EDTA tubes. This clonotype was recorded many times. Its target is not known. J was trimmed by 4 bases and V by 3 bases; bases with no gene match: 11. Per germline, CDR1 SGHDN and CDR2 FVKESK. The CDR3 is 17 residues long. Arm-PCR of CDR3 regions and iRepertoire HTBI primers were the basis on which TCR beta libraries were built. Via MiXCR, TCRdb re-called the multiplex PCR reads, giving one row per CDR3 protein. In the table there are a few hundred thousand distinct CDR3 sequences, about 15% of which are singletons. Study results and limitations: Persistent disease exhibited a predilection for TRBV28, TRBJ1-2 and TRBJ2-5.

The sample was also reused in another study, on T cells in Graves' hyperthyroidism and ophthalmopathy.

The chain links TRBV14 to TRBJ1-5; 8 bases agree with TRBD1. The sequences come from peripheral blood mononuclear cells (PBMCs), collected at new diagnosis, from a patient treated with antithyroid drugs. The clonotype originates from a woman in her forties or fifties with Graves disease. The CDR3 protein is CASSHPGQARVNQPQHF. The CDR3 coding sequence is TGTGCCAGCAGCCACCCGGGACAGGCGAGGGTAAATCAGCCCCAGCATTTT.